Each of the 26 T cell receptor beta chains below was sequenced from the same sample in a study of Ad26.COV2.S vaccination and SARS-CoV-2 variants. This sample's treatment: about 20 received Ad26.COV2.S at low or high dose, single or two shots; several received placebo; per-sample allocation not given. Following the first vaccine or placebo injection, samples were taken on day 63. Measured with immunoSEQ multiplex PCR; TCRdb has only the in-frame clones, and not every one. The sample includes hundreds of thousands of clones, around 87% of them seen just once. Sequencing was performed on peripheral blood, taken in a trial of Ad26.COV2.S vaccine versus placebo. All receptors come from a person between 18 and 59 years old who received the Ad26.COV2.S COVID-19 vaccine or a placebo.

CDR3 sequence reads: CASSPGGHEQYF. CDR3 coding DNA: TGTGCCAGCAGTCCGGGGGGGCACGAGCAGTACTTC. This chain links TRBV11-2 with TRBJ2-7; 8 positions agree with TRBD2. This CDR3 has 12 residues. V shed 6 bases, J shed 5 bases, and the junction held 3 bases outside the gene matches. From germline, CDR1 is SGHAT and CDR2 FQNNGV.

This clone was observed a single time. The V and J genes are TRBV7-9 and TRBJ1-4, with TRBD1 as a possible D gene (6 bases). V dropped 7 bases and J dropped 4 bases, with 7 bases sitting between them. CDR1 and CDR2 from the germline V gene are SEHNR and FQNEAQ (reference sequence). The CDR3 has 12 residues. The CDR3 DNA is TGTGCCAGCACACAGGGTAATGAAAAACTGTTTTTT. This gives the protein CASTQGNEKLFF.

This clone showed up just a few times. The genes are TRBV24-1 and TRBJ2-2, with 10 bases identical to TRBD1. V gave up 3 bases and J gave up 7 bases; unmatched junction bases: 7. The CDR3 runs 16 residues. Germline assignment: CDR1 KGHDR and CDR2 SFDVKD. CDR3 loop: CATSDGRQGADGELFF. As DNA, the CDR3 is TGTGCCACCAGTGATGGGAGACAGGGGGCTGACGGGGAGCTGTTTTTT.

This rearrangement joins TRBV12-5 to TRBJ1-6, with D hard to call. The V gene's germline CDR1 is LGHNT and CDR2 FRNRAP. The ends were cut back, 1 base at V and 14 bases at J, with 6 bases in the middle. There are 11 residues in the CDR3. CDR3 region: CASGLGRTLHF. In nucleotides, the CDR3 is TGTGCTAGTGGTTTGGGGCGGACCCTCCACTTT.

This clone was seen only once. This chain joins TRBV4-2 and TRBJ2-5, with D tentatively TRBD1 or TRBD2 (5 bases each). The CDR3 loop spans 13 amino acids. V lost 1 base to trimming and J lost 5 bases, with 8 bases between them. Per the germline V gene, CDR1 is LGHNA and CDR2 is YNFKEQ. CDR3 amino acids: CASSQGGWETQYF. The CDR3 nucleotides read TGTGCCAGCAGCCAAGGGGGGTGGGAGACCCAGTACTTC.

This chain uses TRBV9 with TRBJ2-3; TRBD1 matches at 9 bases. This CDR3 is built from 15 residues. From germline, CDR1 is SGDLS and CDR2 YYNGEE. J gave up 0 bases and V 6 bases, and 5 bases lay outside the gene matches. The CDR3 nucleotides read TGTGCCAGCACCACCGGACAGGGGAGCACAGATACGCAGTATTTT. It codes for CASTTGQGSTDTQYF.

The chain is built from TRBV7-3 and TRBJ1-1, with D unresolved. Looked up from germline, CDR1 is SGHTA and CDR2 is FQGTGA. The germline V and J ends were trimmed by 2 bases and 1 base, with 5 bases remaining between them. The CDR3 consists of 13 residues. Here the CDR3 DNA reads TGTGCCAGCAGCTTATTCAAGAACACTGAAGCTTTCTTT. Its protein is CASSLFKNTEAFF.

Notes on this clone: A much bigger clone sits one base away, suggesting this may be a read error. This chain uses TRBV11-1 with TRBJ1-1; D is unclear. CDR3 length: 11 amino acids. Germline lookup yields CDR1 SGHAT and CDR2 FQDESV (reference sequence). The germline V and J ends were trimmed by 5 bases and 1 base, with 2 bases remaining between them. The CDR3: CASSPNTEAFF. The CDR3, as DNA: TGTGCCAGCAGCCCGAACACTGAAGCTTTCTTT. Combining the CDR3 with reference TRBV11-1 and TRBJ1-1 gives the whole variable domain EAEVAQSPRYKITEKSQAVAFWCDPISGHATLYWYRQILGQGPELLVQFQDESVVDDSQLPKDRFSAERLKGVDSTLKIQPAELGDSAMYLCASSPNTEAFFGQGTRLTVV.

The CDR3 here is CAISGTSGTSTDTQYF. Here the CDR3 DNA reads TGTGCCATCAGCGGGACTAGCGGAACTAGCACAGATACGCAGTATTTT. The chain links TRBV10-3 to TRBJ2-3, with 11 positions matching TRBD2. Trimming at V came to 6 bases and at J to 0 bases, leaving 5 bases not matched to a gene. Germline-derived CDR1 and CDR2 are ENHRY and SYGVKD. The CDR3 has 16 amino acids.

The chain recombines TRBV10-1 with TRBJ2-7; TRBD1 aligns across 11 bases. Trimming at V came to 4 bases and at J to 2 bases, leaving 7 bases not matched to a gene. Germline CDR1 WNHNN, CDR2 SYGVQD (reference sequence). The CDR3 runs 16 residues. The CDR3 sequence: CASSGPGQGVPYEQYF. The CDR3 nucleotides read TGCGCCAGCAGTGGCCCGGGACAGGGGGTCCCCTACGAGCAGTACTTC.

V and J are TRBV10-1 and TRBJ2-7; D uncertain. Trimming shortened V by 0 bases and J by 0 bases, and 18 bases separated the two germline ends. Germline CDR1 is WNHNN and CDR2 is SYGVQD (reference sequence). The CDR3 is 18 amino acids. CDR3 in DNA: TGCGCCAGCAGTGAGTCGTATCCTATCTCCTCGTCCTCCTACGAGCAGTACTTC. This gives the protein CASSESYPISSSSYEQYF.

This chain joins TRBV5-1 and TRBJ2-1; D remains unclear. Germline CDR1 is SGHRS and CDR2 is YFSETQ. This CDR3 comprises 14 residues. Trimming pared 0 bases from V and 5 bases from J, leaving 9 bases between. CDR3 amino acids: CASSLAGIHNEQFF. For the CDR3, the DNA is TGCGCCAGCAGCTTGGCTGGGATCCACAATGAGCAGTTCTTC.

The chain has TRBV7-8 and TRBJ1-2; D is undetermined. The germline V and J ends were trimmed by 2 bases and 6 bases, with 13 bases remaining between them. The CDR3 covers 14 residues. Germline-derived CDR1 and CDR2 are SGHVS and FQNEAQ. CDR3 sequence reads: CASSLSGWRDGYTF. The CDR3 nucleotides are TGTGCCAGCAGCTTATCTGGGTGGCGGGATGGCTACACCTTC.

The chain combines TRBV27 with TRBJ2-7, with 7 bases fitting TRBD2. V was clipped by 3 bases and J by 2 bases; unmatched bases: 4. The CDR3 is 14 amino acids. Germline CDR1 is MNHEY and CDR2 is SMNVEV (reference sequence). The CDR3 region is CASSLGEGPYEQYF. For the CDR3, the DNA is TGTGCCAGCAGTTTGGGGGAGGGTCCCTACGAGCAGTACTTC.

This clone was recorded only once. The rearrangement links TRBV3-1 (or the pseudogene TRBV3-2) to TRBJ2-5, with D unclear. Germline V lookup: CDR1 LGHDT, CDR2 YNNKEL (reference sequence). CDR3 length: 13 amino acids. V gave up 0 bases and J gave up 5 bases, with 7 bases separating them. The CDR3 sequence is CASSQEVGETQYF. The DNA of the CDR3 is TGTGCCAGCAGCCAAGAGGTCGGGGAGACCCAGTACTTC.

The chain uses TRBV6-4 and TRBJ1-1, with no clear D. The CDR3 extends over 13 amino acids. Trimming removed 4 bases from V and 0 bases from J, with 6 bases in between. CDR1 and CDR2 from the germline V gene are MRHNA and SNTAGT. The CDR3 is CASSVSVNTEAFF. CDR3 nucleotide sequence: TGTGCCAGCAGTGTTTCGGTGAACACTGAAGCTTTCTTT.

The CDR3 nucleotides read TGTGCCAGTAGTATACGGCTCACCTACGAGCAGTACTTC. Translation: CASSIRLTYEQYF. The rearrangement links TRBV19 to TRBJ2-7; D not resolved. CDR1 is LNHDA, CDR2 SQIVND, per germline (reference sequence). There are 13 residues in the CDR3. V shed 2 bases and J shed 2 bases, with 7 bases lying between them.

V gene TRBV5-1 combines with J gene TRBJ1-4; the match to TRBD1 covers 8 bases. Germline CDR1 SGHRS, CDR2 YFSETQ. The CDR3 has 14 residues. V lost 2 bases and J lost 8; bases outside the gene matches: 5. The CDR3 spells CASSFDRGGEKLFF. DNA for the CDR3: TGCGCCAGCAGCTTCGACAGGGGAGGGGAAAAACTGTTTTTT.

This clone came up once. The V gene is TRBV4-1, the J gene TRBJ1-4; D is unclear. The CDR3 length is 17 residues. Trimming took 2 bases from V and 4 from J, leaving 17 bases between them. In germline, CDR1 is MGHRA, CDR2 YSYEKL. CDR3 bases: TGCGCCAGCAGCCAAAGGCAGACCGCTACCTATAATGAAAAACTGTTTTTT. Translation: CASSQRQTATYNEKLFF.

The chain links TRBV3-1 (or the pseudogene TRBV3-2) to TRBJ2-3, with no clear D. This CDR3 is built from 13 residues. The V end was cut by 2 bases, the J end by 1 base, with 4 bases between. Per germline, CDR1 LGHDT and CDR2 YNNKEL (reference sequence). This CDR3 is CASSQMGTDTQYF. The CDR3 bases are TGTGCCAGCAGCCAAATGGGCACAGATACGCAGTATTTT.

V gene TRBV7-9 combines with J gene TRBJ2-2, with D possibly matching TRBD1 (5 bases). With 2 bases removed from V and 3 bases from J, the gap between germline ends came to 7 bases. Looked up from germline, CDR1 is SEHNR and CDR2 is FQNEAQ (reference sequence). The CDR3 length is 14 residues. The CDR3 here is CASSLRGYTGELFF. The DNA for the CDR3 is TGTGCCAGCAGCTTAAGGGGTTACACCGGGGAGCTGTTTTTT.

The CDR3 protein is CAITPDFLYNEQFF. Here the CDR3 DNA reads TGTGCCATCACTCCGGACTTCCTCTACAATGAGCAGTTCTTC. The rearrangement links TRBV10-3 to TRBJ2-1; TRBD2 might be the D (5 bases). The V gene lost 7 bases and the J gene lost 3 bases, with 13 bases spanning the gap. The CDR3 spans 14 residues. The germline gives CDR1 ENHRY, CDR2 SYGVKD.

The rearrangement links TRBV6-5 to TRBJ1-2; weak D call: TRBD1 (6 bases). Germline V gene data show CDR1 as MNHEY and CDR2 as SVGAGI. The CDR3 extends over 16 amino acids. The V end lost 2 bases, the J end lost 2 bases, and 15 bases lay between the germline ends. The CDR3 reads CASSYGTGNLNYGYTF. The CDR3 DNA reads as TGTGCCAGCAGTTACGGTACAGGGAATTTAAACTATGGCTACACCTTC.

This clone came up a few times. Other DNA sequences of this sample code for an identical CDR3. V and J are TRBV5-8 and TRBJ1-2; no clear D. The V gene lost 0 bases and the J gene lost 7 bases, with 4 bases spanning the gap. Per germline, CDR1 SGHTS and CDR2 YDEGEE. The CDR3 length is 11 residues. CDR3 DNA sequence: TGTGCCAGCAGCTTGGGGGTTGGCTACACCTTC. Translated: CASSLGVGYTF.

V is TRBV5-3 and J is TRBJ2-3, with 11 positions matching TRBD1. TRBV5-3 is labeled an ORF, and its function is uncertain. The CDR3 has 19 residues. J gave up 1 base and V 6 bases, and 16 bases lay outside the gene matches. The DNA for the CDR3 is TGTGCCAGAAACCAACTGGACAGGGGGCGCAGGAGTGGCACAGATACGCAGTATTTT. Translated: CARNQLDRGRRSGTDTQYF.

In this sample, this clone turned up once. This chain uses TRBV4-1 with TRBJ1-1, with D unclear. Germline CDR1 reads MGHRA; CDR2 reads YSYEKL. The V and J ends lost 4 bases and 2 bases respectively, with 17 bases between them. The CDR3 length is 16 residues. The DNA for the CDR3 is TGCGCCAGCAGCCCCACTGGAAGCTTGTTCAACACTGAAGCTTTCTTT. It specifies CASSPTGSLFNTEAFF.